The 3 T cell receptor beta chains presented below share a single source sample, sequenced in a study of cytomegalovirus exposure and HLA in healthy donors. The study ran its PCR with 60 Vbeta and 13 Jbeta primers. Only in-frame clones appear in the TCRdb table, and some are missing; sequencing was by immunoSEQ multiplex PCR. This repertoire shows under 80,000 clones, about 81% found once; its top ten account for under 7%. The material sequenced was PBMCs. These receptors were collected from a woman aged 25 to 45 in good health and CMV-seronegative.

This clone was counted between two and nine times. Other DNA sequences from this sample encode an identical CDR3 as well. J is TRBJ2-3 and V is TRBV9, with TRBD2 identical over 11 bases. This CDR3 has 16 amino acids. Germline CDR1 SGDLS, CDR2 YYNGEE. Trimming removed 0 bases from V and 3 bases from J; junction bases left unmatched: 3. DNA of the CDR3: TGTGCCAGCAGCGTAGTGCCTAGCGGGAGGACAGATACGCAGTATTTT. Its translation is CASSVVPSGRTDTQYF.

The rearrangement uses TRBV5-3 and TRBJ1-3; D remains ambiguous. TRBV5-3 is classed as an ORF, of uncertain function. V lost 4 bases and J lost 4, with 12 bases in between. The CDR3 is 14 residues long. The CDR3 protein is CARSSGSGGNTIYF. For the CDR3, the DNA is TGTGCCAGAAGCAGCGGGTCGGGGGGAAACACCATATATTTT.

Worth noting for this clone: A read error may produce the germline difference seen at one junction end. DNA of the CDR3: TGTGCCAGCGGTTACAGGGGGCACAATCAGCCCCAGCATTTT. Its protein is CASGYRGHNQPQHF. The V and J genes are TRBV6-5 and TRBJ1-5, with TRBD1 matching 9 bases. The germline V gene has CDR1 MNHEY and CDR2 SVGAGI. The CDR3 contains 14 residues.